This T cell receptor beta chain comes out of a study of CD8 T cell repertoires and HIV-1 epitope variants. Study information: Each of Twenty-five Gag and Nef epitope peptides stimulated a separate culture. Controls were a CMV, EBV and flu peptide pool, Ebola AY9 negative control, and no-peptide well. Tested: three Gag epitope families, Nef HW9 and YT9.

Method: immunoSEQ multiplex PCR; TCRdb's copy keeps in-frame clones and lacks some. This table holds a few thousand clones, nearly 70% found once. Comments on this clone: Its antigen is unidentified.

Findings and limits, study-wide: Of 9 or 10 antigen-specific beta clonotypes, six appeared to cross-react with escape variants.

The germline gives CDR1 SGHAT, CDR2 FQNNGV. Between the trimmed V and J ends, which lost 1 base and 5 bases, there was a span of 4 bases. This CDR3 region has 12 residues. V usage is TRBV11-2 and J usage is TRBJ2-3; D not resolved. The sample consisted of cultured CD8+ T cells derived from PBMCs. This receptor was obtained from a male donor with HIV. Here the CDR3 reads CASSLVGDTQYF. CDR3 DNA sequence: TGTGCCAGCAGCTTAGTCGGAGATACGCAGTATTTT.